The 22 T cell receptor beta chains below all came from one sample that was sequenced in a study of cytomegalovirus exposure and HLA in healthy donors. PCR primers comprised 60 Vbeta and 13 Jbeta primers. TCRdb keeps only in-frame clones here, not all; method: immunoSEQ multiplex PCR. The sample includes 90,000 to 140,000 clones, under 85% of them seen just once. Sequenced: PBMCs. Every receptor here comes from a woman between 40 and 55 years old in good health and CMV-seropositive.

With respect to this clone: The junction and the germline gene differ at one end; a read error may be behind it. The rearrangement joins TRBV7-9 to TRBJ2-7, with 10 nucleotides matching TRBD1. The CDR3 runs 12 residues. Germline lookup yields CDR1 SEHNR and CDR2 FQNEAQ (reference sequence). For the CDR3, the DNA is TGTGCCAGCAGCTTAGTAGGACAGGGGGATCGCTTC. Amino acids: CASSLVGQGDRF.

The chain's CDR3 is CASSIGVAGGLLETQYF. DNA of the CDR3: TGTGCCAGTAGTATAGGGGTAGCGGGAGGGCTTTTAGAGACCCAGTACTTC. The chain employs TRBV19 and TRBJ2-5; 11 nucleotides line up with TRBD2. Trimming cost V 1 base and J 4 bases; bases outside gene matches: 8. The germline gives CDR1 LNHDA, CDR2 SQIVND (reference sequence). The CDR3 is 17 residues long.

The chain couples TRBV18 to TRBJ1-3, with TRBD1 as a possible D gene (5 bases). CDR3 length: 15 residues. V was clipped by 3 bases and J by 0 bases, with 9 bases between them. Germline loops: CDR1 KGHSH, CDR2 LQKENI. The CDR3 spells CASSPTANSGNTIYF. CDR3 DNA sequence: TGTGCCAGCTCACCGACAGCCAACTCTGGAAACACCATATATTTT. Combining the CDR3 with reference TRBV18 and TRBJ1-3 gives the whole variable domain NAGVMQNPRHLVRRRGQEARLRCSPMKGHSHVYWYRQLPEEGLKFMVYLQKENIIDESGMPKERFSAEFPKEGPSILRIQQVVRGDSAAYFCASSPTANSGNTIYFGEGSWLTVV.

The chain combines TRBV27 with TRBJ1-2; 7 positions agree with TRBD1. This CDR3 has 13 residues. Germline V gives CDR1 MNHEY, CDR2 SMNVEV (reference sequence). With 7 bases clipped from V and 1 base from J, the junction kept 3 bases outside the gene matches. In nucleotides, the CDR3 is TGTGCCAGCATGGGACAGAATAACTATGGCTACACCTTC. Amino acids: CASMGQNNYGYTF.

V gene TRBV4-2 combines with J gene TRBJ1-2; D might be TRBD1 (5 bases). Trimming left V 0 bases short and J 8 bases short, with 19 bases between. The CDR3 extends over 16 amino acids. CDR1 LGHNA and CDR2 YNFKEQ come from the germline V gene. CDR3 region: CASSQDQTDPLYGYTF. For the CDR3, the DNA is TGTGCCAGCAGCCAAGATCAGACAGACCCTCTATACGGCTACACCTTC.

This clone was seen a handful of times. V gene TRBV2 combines with J gene TRBJ1-6; D gene uncertain. The CDR3 consists of 12 residues. Germline V gene sequence: CDR1 SNHLY, CDR2 FYNNEI. V was clipped by 7 bases and J by 8 bases, with 9 bases between them. This chain's CDR3 is CASTLGDSPLHF. DNA of the CDR3: TGTGCCAGCACCCTGGGAGATTCACCCCTCCACTTT. The variable domain in full, completed from reference TRBV2 and TRBJ1-6, reads EPEVTQTPSHQVTQMGQEVILRCVPISNHLYFYWYRQILGQKVEFLVSFYNNEISEKSEIFDDQFSVERPDGSNFTLKIRSTKLEDSAMYFCASTLGDSPLHFGNGTRLTVT.

This chain connects TRBV18 to TRBJ1-1; 8 bases are shared with TRBD1. Germline lookup yields CDR1 KGHSH and CDR2 LQKENI. J was trimmed by 7 bases and V by 0 bases; bases with no gene match: 10. This CDR3 spans 16 amino acids. DNA of the CDR3: TGTGCCAGCTCACCACCTACCCACAGGGGGGGGTTTGAAGCTTTCTTT. This encodes CASSPPTHRGGFEAFF.

The chain combines TRBV27 with TRBJ1-2; TRBD1 matches 7 bases. V lost 8 bases to trimming and J lost 5 bases; unmatched junction nucleotides: 11. The CDR3 has 14 amino acids. Looked up from germline, CDR1 is MNHEY and CDR2 is SMNVEV (reference sequence). The CDR3 DNA is TGTGCCAGCGGATACCCCGGGACAGCTTATGGCTACACCTTC. Its translation: CASGYPGTAYGYTF.

The J gene is TRBJ1-2, the V gene TRBV6-6, with TRBD1 matching over 11 bases. With 0 bases clipped from V and 8 bases from J, the junction kept 2 bases outside the gene matches. This CDR3 has 14 amino acids. Looked up from germline, CDR1 is MNHNY and CDR2 is SVGAGI (reference sequence). CDR3 sequence (DNA): TGTGCCAGCAGTTACTCGCGGGACAGGGGGGGCTACACCTTC. Protein product: CASSYSRDRGGYTF.

J is TRBJ2-3 and V is TRBV27, with a possible D match to TRBD2 (5 bases). Germline CDR1 reads MNHEY; CDR2 reads SMNVEV (reference sequence). The V and J ends lost 6 bases and 1 base respectively, with 17 bases between them. The CDR3 has 16 residues. Written as DNA, the CDR3 is TGTGCCAGCAGCCCACTCGTCTTCGGGGGCACAGATACGCAGTATTTT. Translation gives CASSPLVFGGTDTQYF.

CDR3 bases: TGTGCCAGCTCACGGGCGAGGGGGCCCTCCTCCTACGAGCAGTACTTC. It translates to CASSRARGPSSYEQYF. The chain uses TRBV18 and TRBJ2-7; 7 bases agree with TRBD1. Germline CDR1 KGHSH, CDR2 LQKENI. With 4 bases clipped from V and 0 bases from J, the junction kept 9 bases outside the gene matches. This CDR3 spans 16 amino acids.

The chain combines TRBV5-1 with TRBJ2-2; D perhaps matches TRBD1 (6 bases). This CDR3 is 16 amino acids long. Trimming cost V 7 bases and J 0 bases, with 16 bases left between them. CDR1 SGHRS and CDR2 YFSETQ come from the germline V gene. CDR3 sequence reads: CASLKETGPNTGELFF. In DNA form, the CDR3 reads TGCGCCAGCCTGAAGGAGACAGGCCCGAACACCGGGGAGCTGTTTTTT.

The chain uses TRBV6-1 and TRBJ2-1, with TRBD1 identical over 9 bases. CDR1 MNHNS and CDR2 SASEGT come from the germline V gene. This CDR3 is built from 12 residues. V trimming: 6 bases; J trimming: 7 bases; junction bases outside the gene matches: 1. In DNA form, the CDR3 reads TGTGCCAGCAGCGGACAGGGGAATGAGCAGTTCTTC. Encoded protein: CASSGQGNEQFF.

In its sample, this clone was seen once. The chain carries TRBV5-1 and TRBJ2-5; the D gene is possibly TRBD2 (6 bases). This CDR3 is built from 14 residues. The germline CDR1 and CDR2 sequences are SGHRS and YFSETQ. Trimming removed 4 bases at V and 3 bases at J, with 13 bases between. CDR3 sequence reads: CASSLRGIEETQYF. CDR3 coding DNA: TGCGCCAGCAGCCTACGGGGGATAGAAGAGACCCAGTACTTC. Supplemented by reference TRBV5-1 and TRBJ2-5, the full variable domain reads KAGVTQTPRYLIKTRGQQVTLSCSPISGHRSVSWYQQTPGQGLQFLFEYFSETQRNKGNFPGRFSGRQFSNSRSEMNVSTLELGDSALYLCASSLRGIEETQYFGPGTRLLVL.

The CDR3 sequence is CASSFGTLAQETQYF. As DNA, the CDR3 is TGTGCCAGCAGCTTTGGAACACTAGCACAAGAGACCCAGTACTTC. The J gene is TRBJ2-5, the V gene TRBV5-4; perhaps TRBD2 as D (6 bases). The length of the CDR3 is 15 residues. Germline lookup yields CDR1 SGHNT and CDR2 YYREEE (reference sequence). V was clipped by 2 bases and J by 2 bases, with 13 bases between them.

This sequence joins TRBV9 and TRBJ2-3, with 7 bases identical to TRBD2. The CDR3 has 15 residues. Germline CDR1 and CDR2: SGDLS and YYNGEE. The ends lost 6 bases at V and 3 bases at J; junction bases unmatched: 10. CDR3 protein: CASNTGGSGTDTQYF. In DNA form, the CDR3 reads TGTGCCAGCAACACCGGGGGGAGCGGGACAGATACGCAGTATTTT.

The CDR3 sequence is CSDTTGTDTQYF. The DNA for the CDR3 is TGCAGCGACACGACAGGGACAGATACGCAGTATTTT. The V call is TRBV29-1, the J call TRBJ2-3; 7 nucleotides match TRBD1. This CDR3 contains 12 residues. Germline assignment: CDR1 SQVTM and CDR2 ANQGSEA. Trimming took 7 bases from V and 3 from J; bases not matched to a gene: 4.

This chain links TRBV9 with TRBJ2-1, with D maybe TRBD2 (5 bases). This CDR3 is built from 17 residues. Germline lookup yields CDR1 SGDLS and CDR2 YYNGEE. V was pared by 0 bases and J by 9 bases, with 22 bases between. The CDR3 loop is CASSVATTTRRRAEQFF. The DNA for the CDR3 is TGTGCCAGCAGCGTAGCTACGACGACTCGTAGGCGGGCTGAGCAGTTCTTC.

The chain joins TRBV5-4 to TRBJ1-3, with TRBD1 matching 10 bases. Trimming cost V 3 bases and J 2 bases; bases outside gene matches: 5. Germline CDR1 and CDR2: SGHNT and YYREEE (reference sequence). The CDR3 extends over 16 amino acids. The DNA for the CDR3 is TGTGCCAGCAGCTCCCGAGACAGGGGGCCTGGAAACACCATATATTTT. This translates into CASSSRDRGPGNTIYF.

This clone was found once. The chain is built from TRBV29-1 and TRBJ2-7; D is unresolved. The CDR3 runs to 11 residues. Germline CDR1 and CDR2: SQVTM and ANQGSEA. V was cut by 6 bases and J by 3 bases, with 9 bases left in between. In nucleotides, the CDR3 is TGCAGCGTGTACAGAAACTACGAGCAGTACTTC. Its translation: CSVYRNYEQYF.

This chain uses TRBV5-8 with TRBJ1-1; D remains ambiguous. Germline V gives CDR1 SGHTS, CDR2 YDEGEE. This CDR3 comprises 14 residues. The ends were cut back, 2 bases at V and 8 bases at J, with 16 bases in the middle. CDR3 amino acids: CASSFSYVRVEAFF. CDR3 DNA: TGTGCCAGCAGCTTTAGTTACGTTCGGGTGGAAGCTTTCTTT.

This clone was seen once. The genes are TRBV12-2 and TRBJ2-1; the D call of TRBD2 is as the table states it, not checked on the DNA. TRBV12-2 is shown as a pseudogene. The CDR3 loop spans 24 amino acids. The CDR3 DNA follows: TGTGCAAGTCGCTTTCCCGGGGTAGGGGTCCCCGGACTAGCGGGAGTATGTCCCTACAATGAGCAGTTCTTC. Amino acid sequence: CASRFPGVGVPGLAGVCPYNEQFF.